These 32 T cell receptor beta chains originate from one sample sequenced in a study of CXCR3-negative and CXCR3-positive naive CD8 T cells. The authors made the TRB cDNA libraries by 5' RACE using UMI labels. For each CDR3 protein, TCRdb gives one entry from its re-call of the 5' RACE reads, without DNA. The sample totals around 50,000 distinct CDR3 sequences; its top ten clones hold roughly 1.6%. The material sequenced was naive CXCR3- CD8+ T cells from blood. The sample's subset: CD45RO-CCR7+CD27+CD95- naive CD8+ T cells lacking CXCR3 (TNR3-). Receptors originate from a human donor in good health. Some clones in this sample may be carry-over from other donors' samples.

V and J are TRBV29-1 and TRBJ2-7. This CDR3 comprises 13 residues. The germline CDR1 and CDR2 sequences are SQVTM and ANQGSEA. The CDR3 is CSVDRLSTYEQYF.

The V and J genes are TRBV6-1 and TRBJ1-3. The CDR3 totals 14 residues. Germline lookup yields CDR1 MNHNS and CDR2 SASEGT. CDR3 amino acids: CASSAGPPGNTIYF.

The rearrangement links TRBV29-1 to TRBJ2-7; TCRdb outputs TRBD1, but without DNA this stays unchecked. This CDR3 spans 14 amino acids. CDR1 is SQVTM and CDR2 is ANQGSEA in the germline V gene. CDR3: CSVDGTGEGYEQYF.

The rearrangement joins TRBV12-3 or TRBV12-4 to TRBJ1-4; TCRdb's D call, TRBD1, is unchecked because there is no DNA. This CDR3 contains 14 residues. Here the CDR3 reads CASSSTTGEEKLFF.

This chain uses TRBV5-6 with TRBJ2-3. Germline V lookup: CDR1 SGHDT, CDR2 YYEEEE. This CDR3 is 11 amino acids long. The CDR3 reads CASSVGDTQYF.

The CDR3 here is CASGQGAFAGELFF. The chain carries TRBV28 and TRBJ2-2; the D gene TCRdb calls, TRBD1, cannot be checked with no DNA. CDR3 length equals 14 residues. CDR1 is MDHEN and CDR2 is SYDVKM in the germline V gene.

The CDR3 here is CANHIWDSEQYF. J is TRBJ2-7 and V is TRBV6-5. Germline V gene sequence: CDR1 MNHEY, CDR2 SVGAGI. The length of the CDR3 is 12 residues.

This chain uses TRBV7-9 with TRBJ2-7; TCRdb's assignment of TRBD1 cannot be checked, as there is no DNA. The CDR3 runs 13 residues. Germline values: CDR1 SEHNR, CDR2 FQNEAQ (reference sequence). The CDR3 protein is CASSRTDSYEQYF.

The chain is built from TRBV28 and TRBJ1-5; no DNA is available, so the TRBD1 call from TCRdb remains unchecked. The CDR3 spans 17 residues. Germline CDR1 reads MDHEN; CDR2 reads SYDVKM. The CDR3 loop is CASSFVGGTPRNQPQHF.

V usage is TRBV19 and J usage is TRBJ2-7; no DNA is available, so the TRBD2 call from TCRdb remains unchecked. This CDR3 is built from 14 residues. From germline, CDR1 is LNHDA and CDR2 SQIVND (reference sequence). This chain's CDR3 is CASSIGSGTYEQYF.

V gene TRBV28 combines with J gene TRBJ2-2. Germline V gives CDR1 MDHEN, CDR2 SYDVKM. CDR3 length equals 12 residues. CDR3 amino acids: CASSLDTGELFF.

The genes are TRBV6-4 and TRBJ2-2; TCRdb's D call, TRBD1, is unchecked because there is no DNA. The germline gives CDR1 MRHNA, CDR2 SNTAGT. CDR3 length: 16 residues. The CDR3 sequence is CASSKGGHTNTGELFF.

This chain connects TRBV28 to TRBJ2-5. The CDR3 runs to 13 residues. CDR1 and CDR2 (germline): MDHEN, SYDVKM. This CDR3 reads CASSLTFSETQYF.

The J gene is TRBJ2-3, the V gene TRBV5-4; the D call from TCRdb, TRBD1, cannot be confirmed without DNA. This CDR3 is 13 amino acids long. The germline V gene encodes CDR1 SGHNT and CDR2 YYREEE (reference sequence). The CDR3 protein is CASRGGGADTQYF.

This rearrangement joins TRBV7-3 to TRBJ1-1; TCRdb selects TRBD1, and the lack of DNA leaves this call unchecked. The CDR3 length is 15 residues. CDR1 and CDR2 (germline): SGHTA, FQGTGA. The CDR3 sequence is CASSLAGTSNTEAFF.

The genes are TRBV6-6 and TRBJ2-2; TCRdb picks TRBD2, but there is no DNA to check that call. CDR1 MNHNY and CDR2 SVGAGI come from the germline V gene (reference sequence). This CDR3 is built from 13 residues. The CDR3 sequence: CASSYGPDVELFF.

V is TRBV7-9 and J is TRBJ2-3; TCRdb reports TRBD1, a call that lacks DNA to check it against. Germline assignment: CDR1 SEHNR and CDR2 FQNEAQ (reference sequence). The CDR3 spans 15 residues. Here the CDR3 reads CASSTPIRSTDTQYF.

The V call is TRBV12-3 or TRBV12-4, the J call TRBJ1-2; TCRdb's D call of TRBD1 is untestable without DNA. The CDR3 runs to 17 residues. The chain's CDR3 is CASSFGTGSRANYGYTF.

The V call is TRBV29-1, the J call TRBJ1-1; TCRdb calls TRBD1, which cannot be checked without DNA. The CDR3 is made up of 14 amino acids. The germline CDR1 and CDR2 sequences are SQVTM and ANQGSEA. This CDR3 is CSVEVGTQDTEAFF.

V is TRBV4-3 and J is TRBJ2-5. The length of the CDR3 is 14 residues. The germline CDR1 and CDR2 sequences are LGHNA and YSLEER. This CDR3 reads CASSQDTTQETQYF.

The chain recombines TRBV6-5 with TRBJ2-2. The CDR3 is 13 amino acids. Germline V CDR1 and CDR2: MNHEY, SVGAGI. The CDR3 spells CASFPTNTGELFF.

The V and J genes are TRBV20-1 and TRBJ1-1. CDR3 length equals 12 residues. Looked up from germline, CDR1 is DFQATT and CDR2 is SNEGSKA (reference sequence). The CDR3 sequence is CSARKTDTEAFF.

The rearrangement joins TRBV2 to TRBJ2-3. CDR3 length: 14 amino acids. Looked up from germline, CDR1 is SNHLY and CDR2 is FYNNEI. This chain's CDR3 is CASNIGGSTDTQYF. Full variable domain (rest looked up from reference TRBV2 and TRBJ2-3): EPEVTQTPSHQVTQMGQEVILRCVPISNHLYFYWYRQILGQKVEFLVSFYNNEISEKSEIFDDQFSVERPDGSNFTLKIRSTKLEDSAMYFCASNIGGSTDTQYFGPGTRLTVL.

The rearrangement links TRBV27 to TRBJ2-7; absent DNA, TCRdb's TRBD1 call cannot be checked. The CDR3 length is 13 residues. Germline V gene sequence: CDR1 MNHEY, CDR2 SMNVEV (reference sequence). The CDR3 sequence: CASSLSWRGEKYF.

This sequence joins TRBV28 and TRBJ2-7. CDR1 is MDHEN and CDR2 is SYDVKM in the germline V gene. The CDR3 covers 12 residues. The CDR3: CASTTGTYEQYF. Filled out from reference TRBV28 and TRBJ2-7, the complete variable domain reads DVKVTQSSRYLVKRTGEKVFLECVQDMDHENMFWYRQDPGLGLRLIYFSYDVKMKEKGDIPEGYSVSREKKERFSLILESASTNQTSMYLCASTTGTYEQYFGPGTRLTVT.

V and J are TRBV6-5 and TRBJ2-1; as DNA is missing, the TRBD2 call by TCRdb cannot be tested. Germline-derived CDR1 and CDR2 are MNHEY and SVGAGI. The CDR3 is 14 residues long. The CDR3 protein is CATQGGVRSNEQFF.

The rearrangement uses TRBV29-1 and TRBJ2-1. Germline CDR1 reads SQVTM; CDR2 reads ANQGSEA. The length of the CDR3 is 11 residues. The CDR3 loop is CSAIDLNWEFF.

The V and J genes are TRBV6-5 and TRBJ2-7; the TRBD1 assignment by TCRdb is unverifiable without DNA. CDR3 length: 13 amino acids. Germline values: CDR1 MNHEY, CDR2 SVGAGI. CDR3 loop: CASSRKTGDEQYF.

V usage is TRBV29-1 and J usage is TRBJ2-7; there is no DNA to check the TCRdb D call of TRBD1. Germline-derived CDR1 and CDR2 are SQVTM and ANQGSEA. The CDR3 has 16 amino acids. This CDR3 reads CSVVRRGRLKGYEQYF.

The chain is built from TRBV9 and TRBJ2-3; TCRdb returns TRBD2, unconfirmable since there is no DNA. Germline V gene sequence: CDR1 SGDLS, CDR2 YYNGEE. This CDR3 is built from 16 residues. CDR3: CASSPGLATSTDTQYF.

The chain combines TRBV6-5 with TRBJ2-3; TCRdb outputs TRBD1, but without DNA this stays unchecked. CDR1 and CDR2 (germline): MNHEY, SVGAGI. The CDR3 spans 15 residues. CDR3 loop: CASSYSRGVADTQYF.

The chain has TRBV15 and TRBJ2-7; there is no DNA to check the TCRdb D call of TRBD1. Germline loops: CDR1 LNHNV, CDR2 YYDKDF (reference sequence). The CDR3 has 14 residues. CDR3 amino acids: CATREGQGTHEQYF.